This entry lists 11 T cell receptor beta chains sequenced from one sample in a study of cytomegalovirus exposure and HLA in healthy donors. Primers: 60 Vbeta forward and 13 Jbeta reverse. This table comes from immunoSEQ multiplex PCR, and its TCRdb copy is limited to in-frame clones, with some not included. The table shows around 120,000 clones, with approximately 74% occurring only once. Sequencing was done on a sample of PBMCs. The receptors here all came from a woman between 50 and 59 years old in good health and CMV-seropositive.

The chain carries TRBV4-1 and TRBJ2-7; 9 bases are a match to TRBD1. Germline V gene lookup returns CDR1 MGHRA and CDR2 YSYEKL. The V gene end was trimmed by 6 bases and the J gene end by 4 bases; junction bases not matched to a gene: 10. The CDR3 extends over 15 amino acids. CDR3 amino acids: CASSPNPGQGYEQYF. CDR3 DNA: TGCGCCAGCAGTCCAAATCCGGGACAGGGTTACGAGCAGTACTTC.

The V gene is TRBV5-1, the J gene TRBJ2-7, with 10 bases matching TRBD1. The CDR3 sequence is 16 residues long. Trimming removed 3 bases from V and 7 bases from J; junction bases left unmatched: 13. Germline-derived CDR1 and CDR2 are SGHRS and YFSETQ. CDR3 nucleotides: TGCGCCAGCAGCTCTACCCGGGACAGGGGAGGAGAGGAGCAGTACTTC. It translates to CASSSTRDRGGEEQYF.

This clone came up a few times. The V call is TRBV6-1, the J call TRBJ1-5; D is unclear. There are 13 residues in the CDR3. Germline assignment: CDR1 MNHNS and CDR2 SASEGT. Trimming stripped 7 bases from V and 8 bases from J, with 15 bases between. CDR3 sequence reads: CASMEGPEEPQHF. CDR3 nucleotide sequence: TGTGCCAGCATGGAGGGCCCCGAGGAGCCCCAGCATTTT.

The chain carries TRBV21-1 and TRBJ2-3; TRBD1, the table's D call, was not compared with the DNA. TRBV21-1 is a pseudogene locus. The CDR3 totals 14 residues. The CDR3 DNA reads TGTGCCAGCAGCCGTCGAAGGGGGTTAGATACGCAGTATTTT. It encodes CASSRRRGLDTQYF.

A few counts support this clone. The V and J genes are TRBV18 and TRBJ1-2; 7 bases agree with TRBD1. J gave up 0 bases and V 4 bases, and 5 bases lay outside the gene matches. There are 15 residues in the CDR3. Per the germline V gene, CDR1 is KGHSH and CDR2 is LQKENI. The CDR3 nucleotides are TGTGCCAGCTCACTTAACAGGGGAGCTAACTATGGCTACACCTTC. This encodes CASSLNRGANYGYTF.

This clone has only one observation. This sequence joins TRBV2 and TRBJ1-5; 8 bases are shared with TRBD1. V lost 2 bases and J lost 5; bases outside the gene matches: 5. CDR3 size: 15 residues. Germline V CDR1 and CDR2: SNHLY, FYNNEI. CDR3 in DNA: TGTGCCAGCAGTGAAAGCCGACAGGGGTATCAGCCCCAGCATTTT. Translation: CASSESRQGYQPQHF.

On this clone: At one of its ends the junction is not consistent with the germline gene, which may arise from a read error. The V gene is TRBV5-4, the J gene TRBJ1-5; the D gene is possibly TRBD1 (6 bases). The V gene's germline CDR1 is SGHNT and CDR2 YYREEE (reference sequence). The CDR3 sequence is 15 residues long. CDR3 residues: CASSLGPGGNQPQHF. For the CDR3, the DNA is TGTGCCAGCAGTTTGGGGCCAGGGGGCAATCAGCCCCAGCATTTT.

The CDR3 protein is CASSLFLDNSGANVLTF. Written as DNA, the CDR3 is TGTGCCAGCAGCTTGTTTCTGGACAACTCTGGGGCCAACGTCCTGACTTTC. The chain employs TRBV5-8 and TRBJ2-6, with a weak D call TRBD1 (5 bases). This CDR3 has 17 residues. The germline V and J ends were trimmed by 1 base and 0 bases, with 11 bases remaining between them. Germline V gene data show CDR1 as SGHTS and CDR2 as YDEGEE.

The J gene is TRBJ1-2, the V gene TRBV4-3; the D gene is possibly TRBD1 (5 bases). Per the germline V gene, CDR1 is LGHNA and CDR2 is YSLEER. Trimming took 2 bases from V and 2 from J, leaving 12 bases between them. The CDR3 is 15 amino acids. CDR3 sequence (DNA): TGCGCCAGCAGCCAAACAAGCCAGGGAAACTATGGCTACACCTTC. It is translated as CASSQTSQGNYGYTF.

The CDR3 DNA reads as TGTGCCATCAGTGGGGGTCTAGCATCTGGAAACACCATATATTTT. The encoded protein is CAISGGLASGNTIYF. The chain recombines TRBV10-3 with TRBJ1-3, with D uncertain. Germline CDR1 is ENHRY and CDR2 is SYGVKD. V was trimmed by 4 bases and J by 1 base, leaving 11 bases between them. The CDR3 consists of 15 residues.

The V call is TRBV4-1, the J call TRBJ2-5; D is ambiguous. CDR3 length: 13 amino acids. Germline CDR1 MGHRA, CDR2 YSYEKL. V was pared by 1 base and J by 1 base, with 4 bases between. The CDR3 DNA reads as TGCGCCAGCAGCCAAGCCCTCCAAGAGACCCAGTACTTC. Its protein product is CASSQALQETQYF.